These T cell receptor beta chains were read from a single sample in a study of identical twins. TCRdb recomputed calls from the 5' RACE reads with MiXCR, one row per CDR3 protein. The sample contains 420,000 or so distinct CDR3 sequences, around 20% of which appear only once. The sequenced sample consisted of naive T cells sorted from blood. The receptors shown here come from a man aged 50-60 years in good health. The CDR3 runs from the conserved cysteine through the conserved F or W. D genes are given only for firm matches. Size is stated for part of the rows, as once, few or many counts, or as a class when the clone is expanded.

CDR3 DNA: TGTGCCAGCAGTACCGAAGGACTAGCGGGCTACGAGCAGTACTTC
CDR3 protein: CASSTEGLAGYEQYF
V gene: TRBV12-3/TRBV12-4
J gene: TRBJ2-7
D gene: TRBD2
clone size: NA

CDR3 DNA: TGTGCCAGCAGTTTTGTGGGCCCCGAGCAGTACTTC
CDR3 protein: CASSFVGPEQYF
V gene: TRBV27
J gene: TRBJ2-7
D gene: NA
clone size: few

CDR3 DNA: TGCAGCGTTGATCGGAGCGGGAGGGCTTACAATGAGCAGTTCTTC
CDR3 protein: CSVDRSGRAYNEQFF
V gene: TRBV29-1
J gene: TRBJ2-1
D gene: TRBD2
clone size: NA

CDR3 DNA: TGCAGTGCTAGAGATCAGGTCTATAATTCACCCCTCCACTTT
CDR3 protein: CSARDQVYNSPLHF
V gene: TRBV20-1
J gene: TRBJ1-6
D gene: NA
clone size: NA

CDR3 DNA: TGCAGTGCTAGTGGGCGCTCAGATACGCAGTATTTT
CDR3 protein: CSASGRSDTQYF
V gene: TRBV20-1
J gene: TRBJ2-3
D gene: NA
clone size: few

CDR3 DNA: TGTGCCATCAGTGAGTCAAAGGACAGGGTATACGAGCAGTACTTC
CDR3 protein: CAISESKDRVYEQYF
V gene: TRBV10-3
J gene: TRBJ2-7
D gene: TRBD1
clone size: few

CDR3 DNA: TGTGCCAGCAGCCATGCGGACAGGTCCGGTCGGGAAAAACTGTTTTTT
CDR3 protein: CASSHADRSGREKLFF
V gene: TRBV4-2
J gene: TRBJ1-4
D gene: TRBD1
clone size: many

CDR3 DNA: TGTGCCAGCAGCCTGGGGGGGGCCACGGAGACCCAGTACTTC
CDR3 protein: CASSLGGATETQYF
V gene: TRBV27
J gene: TRBJ2-5
D gene: NA
clone size: NA

CDR3 DNA: TGTGCCAGCAGTTTAAGGGGGAGGGGCACTGAAGCTTTCTTT
CDR3 protein: CASSLRGRGTEAFF
V gene: TRBV12-3/TRBV12-4
J gene: TRBJ1-1
D gene: NA
clone size: few

CDR3 DNA: TGCAGTGCTAGGTTGACAGGTTCCGGCTACACCTTC
CDR3 protein: CSARLTGSGYTF
V gene: TRBV20-1
J gene: TRBJ1-2
D gene: NA
clone size: NA

CDR3 DNA: TGCGCCAGCAGCCAAGCCGGGACAGATAGCAATCAGCCCCAGCATTTT
CDR3 protein: CASSQAGTDSNQPQHF
V gene: TRBV4-1
J gene: TRBJ1-5
D gene: TRBD1
clone size: NA

CDR3 DNA: TGTGCCAGCAGCTTGGAAGAATGGGACGAGCAGTACTTC
CDR3 protein: CASSLEEWDEQYF
V gene: TRBV5-6
J gene: TRBJ2-7
D gene: NA
clone size: NA

CDR3 DNA: TGTGCCAGCAGCTTAGGACTAGCGGGAGGACCCCTCGGGGGCAATGAGCAGTTCTTC
CDR3 protein: CASSLGLAGGPLGGNEQFF
V gene: TRBV11-2
J gene: TRBJ2-1
D gene: TRBD2
clone size: NA

CDR3 DNA: TGTGCCAGCAGCGAGCACAGGGAAGTAAACACTGAAGCTTTCTTT
CDR3 protein: CASSEHREVNTEAFF
V gene: TRBV4-2
J gene: TRBJ1-1
D gene: NA
clone size: NA

CDR3 DNA: TGTGCCAGCAGTCATTACCGGGAGCGCACAGATACGCAGTATTTT
CDR3 protein: CASSHYRERTDTQYF
V gene: TRBV28
J gene: TRBJ2-3
D gene: NA
clone size: many

CDR3 DNA: TGCGCCAGCAGCTACCCCGCACGCCTAGCGGGAGTTAACTACAATGACCAGTTCTTC
CDR3 protein: CASSYPARLAGVNYNDQFF
V gene: TRBV5-1
J gene: TRBJ2-1
D gene: TRBD2
clone size: NA

CDR3 DNA: TGTGCCAGTAGTGTGACGGACAGGGGCTACTACGAGCAGTACTTC
CDR3 protein: CASSVTDRGYYEQYF
V gene: TRBV19
J gene: TRBJ2-7
D gene: TRBD1
clone size: NA

CDR3 DNA: TGTGCCAGCAGTTACCGGACTAGCGGGATCGCTACGCAGTATTTT
CDR3 protein: CASSYRTSGIATQYF
V gene: TRBV6-2/TRBV6-3
J gene: TRBJ2-3
D gene: TRBD2
clone size: NA

CDR3 DNA: TGTGCCAGCAAAGCGGGAGGCCCGAACACCGGGGAGCTGTTTTTT
CDR3 protein: CASKAGGPNTGELFF
V gene: TRBV28
J gene: TRBJ2-2
D gene: TRBD2
clone size: NA

CDR3 DNA: TGTGCCAGCAGCGGTATACAAGGAGCTTTCTTT
CDR3 protein: CASSGIQGAFF
V gene: TRBV6-2/TRBV6-3
J gene: TRBJ1-1
D gene: NA
clone size: few

CDR3 DNA: TGTGCCAGCGGCCGATGGGGTGGTACCCGAGACAATGAGCAGTTCTTC
CDR3 protein: CASGRWGGTRDNEQFF
V gene: TRBV7-2
J gene: TRBJ2-1
D gene: NA
clone size: many

CDR3 DNA: TGCAGTGCTAGGCCCCCTCTTGTAGCAGGGGGTGAGCAGTTCTTC
CDR3 protein: CSARPPLVAGGEQFF
V gene: TRBV20-1
J gene: TRBJ2-1
D gene: TRBD1
clone size: few

CDR3 DNA: TGTGCCAGTAGTCCCCGGGACAGGAGGTACGGCTACACCTTC
CDR3 protein: CASSPRDRRYGYTF
V gene: TRBV19
J gene: TRBJ1-2
D gene: TRBD1
clone size: many

CDR3 DNA: TGTGCCAGCAGCCAAGAAGCGGGTTCGGGGTCCACTGAAGCTTTCTTT
CDR3 protein: CASSQEAGSGSTEAFF
V gene: TRBV4-2
J gene: TRBJ1-1
D gene: NA
clone size: NA

CDR3 DNA: TGTGCCAGCAGCTCAGAGGGACTAGTGGGTACCCAGTACTTC
CDR3 protein: CASSSEGLVGTQYF
V gene: TRBV7-2
J gene: TRBJ2-5
D gene: TRBD2
clone size: few

CDR3 DNA: TGTGCCAGCAGGGGAGATGGTGGCTACACCTTC
CDR3 protein: CASRGDGGYTF
V gene: TRBV6-1
J gene: TRBJ1-2
D gene: NA
clone size: few

CDR3 DNA: TGTGCCAGCAGCCAAGAGCTTGGGCTTAACAATGAGCAGTTCTTC
CDR3 protein: CASSQELGLNNEQFF
V gene: TRBV4-2
J gene: TRBJ2-1
D gene: NA
clone size: NA

CDR3 DNA: TGTGCCAGCAGCCCACAGGGAGATGAGACCCAGTACTTC
CDR3 protein: CASSPQGDETQYF
V gene: TRBV5-6
J gene: TRBJ2-5
D gene: NA
clone size: few

CDR3 DNA: TGTGCCAGCAGCTCGGCATCCGGGACTGGGAGATACGAGCAGTACTTC
CDR3 protein: CASSSASGTGRYEQYF
V gene: TRBV5-5
J gene: TRBJ2-7
D gene: NA
clone size: NA

CDR3 DNA: TGCGCCAGCAGCCCGAGGGGACATATCTATGGCTACACCTTC
CDR3 protein: CASSPRGHIYGYTF
V gene: TRBV4-3
J gene: TRBJ1-2
D gene: NA
clone size: NA

CDR3 DNA: TGTGCCAGCAGTTTATCGAGAGGGAACTATGGCTACACCTTC
CDR3 protein: CASSLSRGNYGYTF
V gene: TRBV28
J gene: TRBJ1-2
D gene: NA
clone size: many

CDR3 DNA: TGCAGCGTCGGGCAGGTCCACACCGGGGAGCTGTTTTTT
CDR3 protein: CSVGQVHTGELFF
V gene: TRBV29-1
J gene: TRBJ2-2
D gene: NA
clone size: NA

CDR3 DNA: TGTGCCAGCAGTGCCACAGGGTCGAGCCAGCCCCAGCATTTT
CDR3 protein: CASSATGSSQPQHF
V gene: TRBV6-1
J gene: TRBJ1-5
D gene: NA
clone size: NA

CDR3 DNA: TGCGCCAGCAGCTTGGTTACAGAAAACACAGATACGCAGTATTTT
CDR3 protein: CASSLVTENTDTQYF
V gene: TRBV5-1
J gene: TRBJ2-3
D gene: NA
clone size: few

CDR3 DNA: TGCAGCGTTGAAGAGATCCAGGCCCACGGAGATACGCAGTATTTT
CDR3 protein: CSVEEIQAHGDTQYF
V gene: TRBV29-1
J gene: TRBJ2-3
D gene: NA
clone size: NA

CDR3 DNA: TGTGCCAGCAGACGTTCCCGAGTGGGCCCTGAAGCTTTCTTT
CDR3 protein: CASRRSRVGPEAFF
V gene: TRBV6-1
J gene: TRBJ1-1
D gene: NA
clone size: many

CDR3 DNA: TGCGCCAGCAGCCAAACCAGGGGGTCAAAAAACATTCAGTACTTC
CDR3 protein: CASSQTRGSKNIQYF
V gene: TRBV4-3
J gene: TRBJ2-4
D gene: TRBD1
clone size: many

CDR3 DNA: TGTGCCAGTAGTAACGGACAGGGGTCCTCCTACGAGCAGTACTTC
CDR3 protein: CASSNGQGSSYEQYF
V gene: TRBV19
J gene: TRBJ2-7
D gene: TRBD1
clone size: NA

CDR3 DNA: TGCGCCAGCAGCTCGGTTTTGGGGGTACCCACAGATACGCAGTATTTT
CDR3 protein: CASSSVLGVPTDTQYF
V gene: TRBV5-1
J gene: TRBJ2-3
D gene: NA
clone size: NA

CDR3 DNA: TGTGCCAGCAGCGTGGGGGCGATAGCGGACCTCCGGGATACGCAGTATTTT
CDR3 protein: CASSVGAIADLRDTQYF
V gene: TRBV9
J gene: TRBJ2-3
D gene: NA
clone size: many

CDR3 DNA: TGTGCCAGCAGCTTAGGGGTAGCGGGGGTTCGGGAGCAGTTCTTC
CDR3 protein: CASSLGVAGVREQFF
V gene: TRBV7-2
J gene: TRBJ2-1
D gene: TRBD2
clone size: NA

CDR3 DNA: TGTGCCAGCAGCTTCGGGACAGGACTTAATTCACCCCTCCACTTT
CDR3 protein: CASSFGTGLNSPLHF
V gene: TRBV7-9
J gene: TRBJ1-6
D gene: TRBD1
clone size: NA

CDR3 DNA: TGTGCCAGCGACGGGAAGGACTACAATGAGCAGTTCTTC
CDR3 protein: CASDGKDYNEQFF
V gene: TRBV28
J gene: TRBJ2-1
D gene: NA
clone size: many

CDR3 DNA: TGCAGTGCTAGTCGTGGGAACTATGGCTACACCTTC
CDR3 protein: CSASRGNYGYTF
V gene: TRBV20-1
J gene: TRBJ1-2
D gene: NA
clone size: many

CDR3 DNA: TGTGCCATCAGTGATTACACCGGGGGCTTACAAGAGACCCAGTACTTC
CDR3 protein: CAISDYTGGLQETQYF
V gene: TRBV10-3
J gene: TRBJ2-5
D gene: NA
clone size: few

CDR3 DNA: TGTGCCAGCAGCTTAGTGGGCGTGGGGGATTGGGCCTACGAGCAGTACTTC
CDR3 protein: CASSLVGVGDWAYEQYF
V gene: TRBV11-2
J gene: TRBJ2-7
D gene: NA
clone size: NA

CDR3 DNA: TGCAGTGCCGTGAGGCCCATGGGGACAGATACGCAGTATTTT
CDR3 protein: CSAVRPMGTDTQYF
V gene: TRBV20-1
J gene: TRBJ2-3
D gene: NA
clone size: NA

CDR3 DNA: TGCAGCGCGCGTACAGGGACCGCAAATGAGCAGTTCTTC
CDR3 protein: CSARTGTANEQFF
V gene: TRBV29-1
J gene: TRBJ2-1
D gene: NA
clone size: many

CDR3 DNA: TGTGCCAGCAGTTACGCCTTCGGTGTGGGACTAGCTCGCAATGAGCAGTTCTTC
CDR3 protein: CASSYAFGVGLARNEQFF
V gene: TRBV6-2/TRBV6-3
J gene: TRBJ2-1
D gene: TRBD2
clone size: NA

CDR3 DNA: TGTGCCAGCAGCGTTCGGGGGGGAGGTGAGCAGTTCTTC
CDR3 protein: CASSVRGGGEQFF
V gene: TRBV12-3/TRBV12-4
J gene: TRBJ2-1
D gene: TRBD2
clone size: few